The 4 T cell receptor beta chains in this list originate from one sample, sequenced in a study of immune evolution from preneoplasia to lung adenocarcinoma. Sequenced by immunoSEQ multiplex PCR; TCRdb stores in-frame clones only, minus some. The sample holds some 8,200 clones, around 80% seen once. Sequences were obtained from FFPE minimally invasive lung adenocarcinoma tissue. All receptors come from a person aged 70 to 80 with lung adenocarcinoma.

V is TRBV15 and J is TRBJ1-2; 8 bases map to TRBD1. Losses at the gene ends were 3 bases for V and 8 bases for J; bases not matched to a gene: 5. This CDR3 comprises 13 residues. In germline, CDR1 is LNHNV, CDR2 YYDKDF (reference sequence). CDR3 DNA: TGTGCCACCAGCAGCCGGACAGGGAGCGGCTACACCTTC. Translating gives CATSSRTGSGYTF.

As concerns this clone: Distinct nucleotide sequences in the sample also encode this CDR3. The chain is built from TRBV4-1 and TRBJ2-1; D is undetermined. CDR3 length equals 15 residues. V dropped 4 bases and J dropped 0 bases, with 10 bases sitting between them. Germline CDR1 MGHRA, CDR2 YSYEKL. CDR3 nucleotides: TGCGCCAGCAGCCCTCAGGCTAGCTCCTACAATGAGCAGTTCTTC. Protein: CASSPQASSYNEQFF.

The chain recombines TRBV5-6 with TRBJ1-4; D unresolved. The CDR3 runs 16 residues. Trimming cost V 1 base and J 6 bases, with 16 bases left between them. Germline V CDR1 and CDR2: SGHDT, YYEEEE. Here the CDR3 DNA reads TGTGCCAGCAGCTTGTTCCGAAAGGGAACGGATGAAAAACTGTTTTTT. Translating it yields CASSLFRKGTDEKLFF.

This chain connects TRBV11-2 to TRBJ1-5; the D gene is possibly TRBD1 (5 bases). The ends were cut back, 6 bases at V and 7 bases at J, with 19 bases in the middle. This CDR3 region has 15 residues. Germline CDR1 and CDR2: SGHAT and FQNNGV. In DNA form, the CDR3 reads TGTGCCAGCAGTCCGGGTTGGCAGGGAGGGCAGCCCCAGCATTTT. Translating it yields CASSPGWQGGQPQHF. Based on the CDR3 plus reference TRBV11-2 and TRBJ1-5, the full variable domain is EAGVAQSPRYKIIEKRQSVAFWCNPISGHATLYWYQQILGQGPKLLIQFQNNGVVDDSQLPKDRFSAERLKGVDSTLKIQPAKLEDSAVYLCASSPGWQGGQPQHFGDGTRLSIL.